This TCR beta chain was observed in a study of blood T cell repertoires in COVID-19 (dated by TCRdb to the early 2020s). In terms of the full investigation: The collaborator samples originated in the United States, Italy and Spain and spanned the acute and convalescent phases of COVID-19. The prospective study material was composed of cDNA or gDNA derived from T cells, B-cell-depleted T cells, or PBMCs. Deeply sampled blood TCRbeta repertoires from subjects exposed to, actively infected with, or recovered from COVID-19 were included in the dataset. The repertoires were released in a freely available public database meant as a resource for research on the immune response to SARS-CoV-2. The samples were drawn from the first 160 participants of the ongoing ImmuneRACE study and from 950 to 1,500 subjects provided by 6 global collaborators. A de-identified subject ID, COVID-19 status, age in years and sex were almost always included in the sample metadata. HLA class I and class II types, where available, came from metadata supplied by the sample provider rather than from assay-based typing. Study-wide findings and limitations: Clinical and demographic metadata were provided uncurated, with the amount varying by source and participant.

Measured from the cysteine to the phenylalanine, the CDR3 is 10 residues long. Just the 30-base CDR3 DNA is kept, in frame starting at base 1. The trim is 8 bases for V and 8 bases for J, with a gap of 7 bases between the germline ends. CDR1 is given as MNHEY and CDR2 as SMNVEV, both from the germline V gene (reference sequence). As for this clone: Which antigen it targets is not known. Base qualities are not provided; no much larger clone lies one nucleotide away.

TCRbeta CDR3 regions were amplified from genomic DNA by means of the immunoSEQ Assay, a bias-controlled multiplex PCR. The original pipeline was this. The number of nucleated cells in each sample was estimated from the amplification of reference gene primers within the assay. Sequence reads were collapsed and filtered to measure the absolute abundance of every unique TCRbeta CDR3 rearrangement. For each sample, productive Simpson clonality was calculated as the square root of Simpson's diversity index across productive rearrangements. The table was pulled from immuneACCESS by TCRdb, which kept in-frame rearrangements only. Such tables lose some clones; where checked, under half of the loss comes from unresolved V genes, and the rest has no known cause. That table furnishes V, J and clone size, whereas the DNA furnished D and trimming. Recorded for this sample are more than 90,000 clones; 80% to 95% of them occurred a single time. The ten largest account for approximately 5.7% of the sample.

Whole blood was collected in K2EDTA tubes by collaborating institutions according to the institutions' own protocols. For TCRbeta analysis, collaborators shipped samples as frozen whole blood, isolated PBMCs, or DNA extracted from either of those sample types. Sequencing was done on a sample of peripheral blood. The sequence is built from TRBV27 and TRBJ2-1; the D gene is possibly TRBD2, with 5 bases matching. This sequence originates from a man in his fifties with active COVID-19. The DNA reads TGTGCCAGCGAGAGGGATGAGCAGTTCTTC. Its translation is CASERDEQFF.